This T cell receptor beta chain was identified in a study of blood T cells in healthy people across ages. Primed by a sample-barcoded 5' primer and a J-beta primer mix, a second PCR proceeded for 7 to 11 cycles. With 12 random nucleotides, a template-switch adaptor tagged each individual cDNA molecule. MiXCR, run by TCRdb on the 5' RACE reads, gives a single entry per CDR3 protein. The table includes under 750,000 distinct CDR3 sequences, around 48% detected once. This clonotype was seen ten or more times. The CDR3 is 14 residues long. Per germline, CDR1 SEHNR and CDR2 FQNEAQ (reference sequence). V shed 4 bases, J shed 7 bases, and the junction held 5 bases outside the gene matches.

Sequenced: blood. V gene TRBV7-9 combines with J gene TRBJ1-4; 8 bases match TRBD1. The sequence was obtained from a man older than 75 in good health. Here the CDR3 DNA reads TGTGCCAGCAGCTACCAGGGGGCAGGTGAAAAACTGTTTTTT. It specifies CASSYQGAGEKLFF. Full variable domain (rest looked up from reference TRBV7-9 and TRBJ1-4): DTGVSQNPRHKITKRGQNVTFRCDPISEHNRLYWYRQTLGQGPEFLTYFQNEAQLEKSRLLSDRFSAERPKGSFSTLEIQRTEQGDSAMYLCASSYQGAGEKLFFGSGTQLSVL.